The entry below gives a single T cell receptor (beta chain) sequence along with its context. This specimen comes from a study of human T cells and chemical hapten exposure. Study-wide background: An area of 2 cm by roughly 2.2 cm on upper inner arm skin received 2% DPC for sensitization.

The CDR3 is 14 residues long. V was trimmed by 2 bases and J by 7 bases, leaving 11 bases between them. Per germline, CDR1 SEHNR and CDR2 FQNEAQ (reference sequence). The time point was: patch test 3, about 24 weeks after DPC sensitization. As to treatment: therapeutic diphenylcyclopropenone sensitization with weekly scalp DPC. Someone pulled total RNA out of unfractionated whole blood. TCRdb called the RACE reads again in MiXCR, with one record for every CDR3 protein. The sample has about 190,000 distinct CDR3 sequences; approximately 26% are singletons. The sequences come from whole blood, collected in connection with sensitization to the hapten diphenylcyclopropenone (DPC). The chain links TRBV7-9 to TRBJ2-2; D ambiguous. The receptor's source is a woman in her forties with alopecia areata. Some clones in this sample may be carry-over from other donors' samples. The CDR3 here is CASSLFDGNGELFF. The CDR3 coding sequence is TGTGCCAGCAGCTTATTTGATGGGAACGGGGAGCTGTTTTTT.